Reported below is one TCR beta chain. Germline V CDR1 and CDR2: KGHDR, SFDVKD. The CDR3 covers 18 residues. The J segment lost 4 bases and the V segment lost 2 bases, leaving 11 bases of the junction unmatched. Original methodology: For nucleated cells, counts were estimated from reference gene primer amplification. The data were produced by immunoSEQ multiplex PCR, yet TCRdb's version contains in-frame clones alone and is incomplete. V, J and clone size were drawn from that table, and D and trimming were deduced from the DNA. Of about 260,000 clones listed, over 70% are singletons. This record comes from a study of blood T cell repertoires in COVID-19. Study-wide context: The United States, Italy and Spain supplied acute and convalescent COVID-19 samples.

The specimen was peripheral blood. The TCR comes from a woman aged 40 to 49 who had recovered from COVID-19. V usage is TRBV24-1 and J usage is TRBJ2-3; 10 bases line up with TRBD1. CDR3 amino acids: CATSDSPGQGVGADTQYF. CDR3 bases: TGTGCCACCAGTGATTCACCTGGACAGGGGGTGGGCGCAGATACGCAGTATTTT.